One sample yielded the 15 T cell receptor beta chains listed below, sequenced in a study of blood T cell repertoires in COVID-19 (dated by TCRdb to about 2020). Library preparation employed the immunoSEQ multiplex PCR assay. What TCRdb holds here is the immuneACCESS table cut down to in-frame rearrangements. Part of the clones is not present; checked against another copy, under half of the missing clones reflect an unresolved V gene, and the others are unexplained. The sample yields some 250,000 clones; more than 85% were counted once. The ten biggest clones cover less than 8.5% of the sample. Sequencing used peripheral blood. These receptors were obtained from a woman aged 70-85 years with active or convalescent COVID-19.

This clone was found a few times. The gene calls are TRBV6-2 or TRBV6-3 and TRBJ2-3; D not resolved. V shed 4 bases and J shed 4 bases, with 3 bases lying between them. CDR3 length: 11 amino acids. CDR1 MNHEY and CDR2 SVGEGT come from the germline V gene. The CDR3 region is CASSSSDTQYF. The DNA for the CDR3 is TGTGCCAGCAGTTCTTCAGATACGCAGTATTTT.

The gene calls are TRBV6-2 or TRBV6-3 and TRBJ2-3; the match to TRBD2 covers 11 bases. J lost 2 bases, V lost 4 bases, and 2 bases had no gene match. Per the germline V gene, CDR1 is MNHEY and CDR2 is SVGEGT. The length of the CDR3 is 15 residues. CDR3 DNA: TGTGCCAGCAGTTGGGGACTAGCGGACACAGATACGCAGTATTTT. As protein: CASSWGLADTDTQYF.

The V and J genes are TRBV4-1 and TRBJ2-3; the D gene is possibly TRBD1 (5 bases). This CDR3 region has 14 residues. Trimming stripped 4 bases from V and 0 bases from J, with 8 bases between. CDR1 is MGHRA and CDR2 is YSYEKL in the germline V gene. CDR3 loop: CASSPQGSTDTQYF. The CDR3, as DNA: TGCGCCAGCAGCCCGCAGGGTAGCACAGATACGCAGTATTTT.

The table lists this clone with a few counts. This chain joins TRBV28 and TRBJ1-5, with 7 nucleotides matching TRBD1. CDR1 and CDR2 (germline): MDHEN, SYDVKM. CDR3 size: 15 residues. V was pared by 2 bases and J by 4 bases, with 5 bases of the junction left unmatched. The CDR3 DNA sequence: TGTGCCAGCAGTTTAGTAAGGGGGCGGAATCAGCCCCAGCATTTT. Amino acid sequence: CASSLVRGRNQPQHF.

The V and J genes are TRBV19 and TRBJ2-5; D not resolved. The CDR3 contains 13 residues. V shed 5 bases and J shed 4 bases, with 11 bases lying between them. Germline-derived CDR1 and CDR2 are LNHDA and SQIVND (reference sequence). The CDR3 DNA is TGTGCCAGTAGTGAAGCCCCGGGAGAGACCCAGTACTTC. Its protein product is CASSEAPGETQYF.

This chain links TRBV7-8 with TRBJ2-3; TRBD2 aligns across 11 bases. Germline CDR1 SGHVS, CDR2 FQNEAQ. With 2 bases clipped from V and 1 base from J, the junction kept 11 bases outside the gene matches. This CDR3 is built from 19 residues. CDR3 region: CASSLTGTSGVRGTDTQYF. The CDR3 bases are TGTGCCAGCAGCTTAACCGGGACTAGCGGTGTTAGGGGCACAGATACGCAGTATTTT.

There are a few counts of this clone. The rearrangement uses TRBV5-6 and TRBJ1-3, with TRBD1 as a possible D gene (6 bases). This CDR3 is 15 amino acids long. V dropped 4 bases and J dropped 2 bases, with 13 bases sitting between them. Germline-derived CDR1 and CDR2 are SGHDT and YYEEEE. Here the CDR3 DNA reads TGTGCCAGCAGCCGAACAGGGATCCCTGGAAACACCATATATTTT. Its protein product is CASSRTGIPGNTIYF.

This chain connects TRBV11-2 to TRBJ2-5, with 16 nucleotides matching TRBD2. J was trimmed by 5 bases and V by 5 bases; bases with no gene match: 11. Germline lookup yields CDR1 SGHAT and CDR2 FQNNGV. The CDR3 is 18 amino acids. The CDR3 sequence: CASSTGTSGGATRETQYF. CDR3 DNA: TGTGCCAGCAGCACCGGGACTAGCGGGGGGGCAACAAGGGAGACCCAGTACTTC.

V gene TRBV18 combines with J gene TRBJ2-5; D is possibly TRBD2 (5 bases). The V and J ends lost 5 bases and 8 bases respectively, with 21 bases between them. From germline, CDR1 is KGHSH and CDR2 LQKENI. The CDR3 length is 15 residues. In nucleotides, the CDR3 is TGTGCCAGCTCAGACCTGGGAGTGAACCCCACCACCCAGTACTTC. It specifies CASSDLGVNPTTQYF.

The rearrangement uses TRBV6-5 and TRBJ1-5; a possible D gene is TRBD1 (6 bases). The CDR3 extends over 13 amino acids. Germline CDR1 MNHEY, CDR2 SVGAGI. The V end lost 7 bases, the J end lost 4 bases, and 11 bases lay between the germline ends. The CDR3 loop is CASKTGLNQPQHF. The DNA of the CDR3 is TGTGCCAGCAAAACAGGGCTGAATCAGCCCCAGCATTTT.

This clone showed up just once. CDR3 in DNA: TGTGCCAGCTCACCACTTGCGGGTGAATCTGAAGCTTTCTTT. This sequence encodes CASSPLAGESEAFF. The chain employs TRBV18 and TRBJ1-1, with D unclear. The V gene lost 1 base and the J gene lost 6 bases, with 12 bases spanning the gap. This CDR3 has 14 amino acids. CDR1 and CDR2 (germline): KGHSH, LQKENI.

The DNA for the CDR3 is TGTGCCAGCAGCCAAGACGGCGGGCTTGAGGGAGATACGCAGTATTTT. Protein sequence: CASSQDGGLEGDTQYF. The gene calls are TRBV3-1 (or the pseudogene TRBV3-2) and TRBJ2-3, with D possibly being TRBD2 (5 bases). This CDR3 spans 16 amino acids. With 0 bases removed from V and 5 bases from J, the gap between germline ends came to 15 bases. Germline-derived CDR1 and CDR2 are LGHDT and YNNKEL (reference sequence).

The V and J genes are TRBV27 and TRBJ1-6; 9 nucleotides align to TRBD1. V shed 6 bases, J shed 9 bases, and the junction held 3 bases outside the gene matches. CDR3 length equals 13 residues. Germline values: CDR1 MNHEY, CDR2 SMNVEV (reference sequence). The CDR3 bases are TGTGCCAGCAGAAGACAGGGGGGTTCACCCCTCCACTTT. Protein sequence: CASRRQGGSPLHF.

The chain couples TRBV9 to TRBJ1-2; the D is unclear. CDR3 length: 12 residues. Per the germline V gene, CDR1 is SGDLS and CDR2 is YYNGEE. Trimming shortened V by 4 bases and J by 8 bases, and 12 bases separated the two germline ends. CDR3 region: CASSLPGWGYTF. In nucleotides, the CDR3 is TGTGCCAGCAGCCTACCGGGGTGGGGCTACACCTTC.

V usage is TRBV7-6 and J usage is TRBJ1-1, with D perhaps matching TRBD1 (5 bases). This CDR3 is 13 amino acids long. The V gene's germline CDR1 is SGHVS and CDR2 FNYEAQ. Trimming stripped 7 bases from V and 9 bases from J, with 18 bases between. CDR3 coding DNA: TGTGCCAGCACCAACCCCGGGGGAGGAAAAGCTTTCTTT. Amino acid sequence: CASTNPGGGKAFF. The full variable domain, rest sourced from reference TRBV7-6 and TRBJ1-1, is GAGVSQSPRYKVTKRGQDVALRCDPISGHVSLYWYRQALGQGPEFLTYFNYEAQQDKSGLPNDRFSAERPEGSISTLTIQRTEQRDSAMYRCASTNPGGGKAFFGQGTRLTVV.